The present T cell receptor (beta chain) was sequenced within a study of vaccination and CD4 T cells after COVID-19. This sample's treatment: approximately nine-day PBMC culture with coronavirus spike peptide pools or control peptides (ViraFEST assay). As to this clonotype: The target antigen is unknown.

The Oncomine TCR Beta short-read assay generated sequence data from the DNA of cultured CD4+ T cells. TCRdb redid the calling of the PCR reads with MiXCR, one entry per CDR3 protein. The sample has around 19,000 distinct CDR3 sequences, over 30% seen once. After removal of 4 bases from V and 8 bases from J, the junction contained 6 bases not matched to a gene. From germline, CDR1 is SGHNT and CDR2 YYREEE (reference sequence). CDR3 length: 13 amino acids. Sequenced sample: CD4+ T cells from blood, cultured in vitro. The chain links TRBV5-4 to TRBJ2-4, with 7 bases fitting TRBD1. This TCR came from a human donor who had recovered from COVID-19. CDR3 region: CASSTQGKDIQYF. CDR3 DNA: TGTGCCAGCAGCACACAGGGGAAGGACATTCAGTACTTC.